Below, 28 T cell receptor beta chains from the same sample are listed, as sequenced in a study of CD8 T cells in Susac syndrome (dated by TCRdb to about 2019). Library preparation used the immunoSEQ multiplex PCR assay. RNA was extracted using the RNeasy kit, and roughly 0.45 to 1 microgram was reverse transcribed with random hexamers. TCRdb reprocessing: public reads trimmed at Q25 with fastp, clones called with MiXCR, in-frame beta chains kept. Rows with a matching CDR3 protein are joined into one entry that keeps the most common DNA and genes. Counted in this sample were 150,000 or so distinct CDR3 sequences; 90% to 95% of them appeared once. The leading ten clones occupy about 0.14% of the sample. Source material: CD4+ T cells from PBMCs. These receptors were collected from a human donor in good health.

CDR3 sequence: CASTRIAGGETQYF. DNA for the CDR3: TGTGCCAGCACCCGGATAGCGGGCGGAGAGACCCAGTACTTC. This chain uses TRBV3-1 with TRBJ2-5; 7 positions agree with TRBD2. Trimming cost V 7 bases and J 4 bases; bases outside gene matches: 9. This CDR3 spans 14 amino acids. In germline, CDR1 is LGHDT, CDR2 YNNKEL (reference sequence).

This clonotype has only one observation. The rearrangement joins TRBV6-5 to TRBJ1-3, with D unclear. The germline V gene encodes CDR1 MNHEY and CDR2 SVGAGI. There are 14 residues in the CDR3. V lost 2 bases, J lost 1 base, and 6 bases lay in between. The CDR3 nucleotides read TGTGCCAGCAGTTACGGACGGTCTGGAAACACCATATATTTT. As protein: CASSYGRSGNTIYF.

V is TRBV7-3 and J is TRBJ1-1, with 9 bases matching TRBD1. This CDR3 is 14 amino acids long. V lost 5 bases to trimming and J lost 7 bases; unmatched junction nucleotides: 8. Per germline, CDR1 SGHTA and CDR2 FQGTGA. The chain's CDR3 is CASSIQGASGEAFF. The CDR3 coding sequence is TGTGCCAGCAGCATACAGGGGGCGTCTGGTGAAGCTTTCTTT.

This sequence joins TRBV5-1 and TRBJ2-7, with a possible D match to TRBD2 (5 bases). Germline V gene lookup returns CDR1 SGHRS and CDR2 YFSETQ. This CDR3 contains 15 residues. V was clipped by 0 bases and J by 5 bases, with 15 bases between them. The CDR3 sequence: CASSLAGAGGHEQYF. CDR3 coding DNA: TGCGCCAGCAGCTTGGCAGGTGCGGGTGGCCACGAGCAGTACTTC.

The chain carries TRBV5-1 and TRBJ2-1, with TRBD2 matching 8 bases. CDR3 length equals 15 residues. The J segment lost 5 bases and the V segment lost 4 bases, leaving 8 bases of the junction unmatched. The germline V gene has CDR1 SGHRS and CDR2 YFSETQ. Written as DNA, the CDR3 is TGCGCCAGCAGCCGTGACGGCGGGGGGAACAATGAGCAGTTCTTC. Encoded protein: CASSRDGGGNNEQFF.

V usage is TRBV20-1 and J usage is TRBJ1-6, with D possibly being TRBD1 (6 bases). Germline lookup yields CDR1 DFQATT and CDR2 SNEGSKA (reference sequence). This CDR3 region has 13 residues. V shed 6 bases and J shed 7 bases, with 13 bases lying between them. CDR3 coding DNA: TGCAGTGCCAATGCAGGGGTAAATTCACCCCTCCACTTT. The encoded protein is CSANAGVNSPLHF.

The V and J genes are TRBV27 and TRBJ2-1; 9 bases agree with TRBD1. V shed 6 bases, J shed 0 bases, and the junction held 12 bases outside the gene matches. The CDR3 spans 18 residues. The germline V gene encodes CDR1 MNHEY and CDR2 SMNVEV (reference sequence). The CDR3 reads CASSPGQGHLSSYNEQFF. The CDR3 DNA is TGTGCCAGCAGCCCGGGACAGGGACACCTGAGCTCCTACAATGAGCAGTTCTTC.

CDR3 nucleotide sequence: TGCAGCGCAGGCGGGAGACAGGGGGCGAACACCGGGGAGCTGTTTTTT. Translated, it gives CSAGGRQGANTGELFF. J is TRBJ2-2 and V is TRBV29-1; the match to TRBD1 covers 9 bases. The CDR3 length is 16 residues. Germline assignment: CDR1 SQVTM and CDR2 ANQGSEA. V shed 7 bases and J 0 bases; nucleotides not matched to a gene: 9.

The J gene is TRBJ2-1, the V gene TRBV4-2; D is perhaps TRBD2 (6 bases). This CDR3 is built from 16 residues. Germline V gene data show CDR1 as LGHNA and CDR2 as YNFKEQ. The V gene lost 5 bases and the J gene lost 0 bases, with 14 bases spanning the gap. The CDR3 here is CASSGRDEGSYNEQFF. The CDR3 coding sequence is TGTGCCAGCAGCGGGCGGGACGAGGGCTCCTACAATGAGCAGTTCTTC.

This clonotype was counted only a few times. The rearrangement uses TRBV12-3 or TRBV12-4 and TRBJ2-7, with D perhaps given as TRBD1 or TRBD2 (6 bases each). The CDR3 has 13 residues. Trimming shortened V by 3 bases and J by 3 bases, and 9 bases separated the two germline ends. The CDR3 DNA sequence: TGTGCCAGCAGTTTCGGAGGGGGCTACGAGCAGTACTTC. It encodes CASSFGGGYEQYF.

CDR3 in DNA: TGTGCCAGCAGTTTGGGGCTAGCGGGGGTATCGGAGACCCAGTACTTC. Amino acids: CASSLGLAGVSETQYF. This chain joins TRBV28 and TRBJ2-5; 10 positions agree with TRBD2. The CDR3 totals 16 residues. Trimming removed 3 bases from V and 5 bases from J; junction bases left unmatched: 9. Germline CDR1 MDHEN, CDR2 SYDVKM. Full variable domain (missing parts from reference TRBV28 and TRBJ2-5): DVKVTQSSRYLVKRTGEKVFLECVQDMDHENMFWYRQDPGLGLRLIYFSYDVKMKEKGDIPEGYSVSREKKERFSLILESASTNQTSMYLCASSLGLAGVSETQYFGPGTRLLVL.

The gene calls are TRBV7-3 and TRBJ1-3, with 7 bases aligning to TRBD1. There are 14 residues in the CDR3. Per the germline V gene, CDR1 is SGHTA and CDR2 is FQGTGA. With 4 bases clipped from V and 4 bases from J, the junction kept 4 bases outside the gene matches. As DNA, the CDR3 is TGTGCCAGCAGCTCGACAGGGCCGGGAAACACCATATATTTT. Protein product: CASSSTGPGNTIYF.

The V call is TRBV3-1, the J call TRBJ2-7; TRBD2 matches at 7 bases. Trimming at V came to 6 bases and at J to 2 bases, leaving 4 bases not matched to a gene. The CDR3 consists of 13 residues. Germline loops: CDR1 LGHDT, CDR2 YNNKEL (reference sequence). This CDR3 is CASRPSGTYEQYF. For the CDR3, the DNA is TGTGCCAGCAGACCCAGCGGGACCTACGAGCAGTACTTC.

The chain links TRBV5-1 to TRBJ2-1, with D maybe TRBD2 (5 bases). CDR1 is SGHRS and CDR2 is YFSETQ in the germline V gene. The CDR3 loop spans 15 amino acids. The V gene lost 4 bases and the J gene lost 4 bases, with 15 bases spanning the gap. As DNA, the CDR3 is TGCGCCAGCAGCCAAGCGCATTCGGGGTACAATGAGCAGTTCTTC. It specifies CASSQAHSGYNEQFF.

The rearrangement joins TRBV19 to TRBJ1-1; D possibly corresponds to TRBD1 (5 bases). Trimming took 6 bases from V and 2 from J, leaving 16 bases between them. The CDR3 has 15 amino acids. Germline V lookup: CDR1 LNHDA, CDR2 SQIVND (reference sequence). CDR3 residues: CASRSRTKKNTEAFF. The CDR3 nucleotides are TGTGCCAGTAGATCCCGGACAAAGAAAAACACTGAAGCTTTCTTT. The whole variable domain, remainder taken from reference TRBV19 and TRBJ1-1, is DGGITQSPKYLFRKEGQNVTLSCEQNLNHDAMYWYRQDPGQGLRLIYYSQIVNDFQKGDIAEGYSVSREKKESFPLTVTSAQKNPTAFYLCASRSRTKKNTEAFFGQGTRLTVV.

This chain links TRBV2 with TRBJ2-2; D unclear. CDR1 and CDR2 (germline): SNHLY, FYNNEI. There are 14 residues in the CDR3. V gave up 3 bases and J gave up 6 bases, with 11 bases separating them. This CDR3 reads CASSELRAAGELFF. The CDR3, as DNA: TGTGCCAGCAGTGAGTTACGGGCTGCCGGGGAGCTGTTTTTT. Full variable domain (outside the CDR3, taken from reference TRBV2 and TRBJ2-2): EPEVTQTPSHQVTQMGQEVILRCVPISNHLYFYWYRQILGQKVEFLVSFYNNEISEKSEIFDDQFSVERPDGSNFTLKIRSTKLEDSAMYFCASSELRAAGELFFGEGSRLTVL.

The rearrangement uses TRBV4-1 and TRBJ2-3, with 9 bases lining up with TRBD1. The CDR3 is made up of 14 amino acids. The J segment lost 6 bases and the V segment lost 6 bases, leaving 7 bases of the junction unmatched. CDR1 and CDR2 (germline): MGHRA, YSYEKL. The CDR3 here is CASRGTGKDDTQYF. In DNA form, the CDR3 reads TGCGCCAGCAGAGGGACAGGGAAAGATGATACGCAGTATTTT.

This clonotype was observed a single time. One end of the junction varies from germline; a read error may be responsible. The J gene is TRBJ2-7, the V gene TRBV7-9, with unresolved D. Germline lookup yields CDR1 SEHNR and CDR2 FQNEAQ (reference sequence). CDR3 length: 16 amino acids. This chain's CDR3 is CASSLGVSGAPYEQYF. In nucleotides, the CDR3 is TGTGCCAGCAGTTTAGGTGTGTCAGGAGCACCCTACGAGCAGTACTTC.

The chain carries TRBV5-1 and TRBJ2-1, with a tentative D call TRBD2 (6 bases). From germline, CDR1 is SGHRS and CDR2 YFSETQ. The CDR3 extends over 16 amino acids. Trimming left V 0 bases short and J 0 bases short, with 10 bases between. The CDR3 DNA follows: TGCGCCAGCAGCTTGGATCCAGCGGGCTCCTACAATGAGCAGTTCTTC. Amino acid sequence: CASSLDPAGSYNEQFF.

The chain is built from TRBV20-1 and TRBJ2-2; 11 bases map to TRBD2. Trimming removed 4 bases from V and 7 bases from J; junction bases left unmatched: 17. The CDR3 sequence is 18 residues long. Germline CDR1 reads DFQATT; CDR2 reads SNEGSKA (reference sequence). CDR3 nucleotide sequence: TGCAGTGCTAATCCAAGGAGGTCTAGCGGGGGGACTATCGGGGAGCTGTTTTTT. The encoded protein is CSANPRRSSGGTIGELFF.

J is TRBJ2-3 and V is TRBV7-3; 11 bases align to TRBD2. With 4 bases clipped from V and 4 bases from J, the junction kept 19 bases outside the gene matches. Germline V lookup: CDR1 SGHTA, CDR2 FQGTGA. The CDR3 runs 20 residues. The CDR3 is CASSSTEPGLAAIRADTQYF. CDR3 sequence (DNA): TGTGCCAGCAGCTCCACAGAACCGGGACTAGCGGCCATCAGGGCAGATACGCAGTATTTT.

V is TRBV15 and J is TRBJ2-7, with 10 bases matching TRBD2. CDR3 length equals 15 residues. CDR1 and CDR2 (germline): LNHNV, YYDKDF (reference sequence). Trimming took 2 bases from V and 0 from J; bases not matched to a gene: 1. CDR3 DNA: TGTGCCACCAGCAGACTAGCGGGGGCCTCCTACGAGCAGTACTTC. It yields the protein CATSRLAGASYEQYF.

Here the CDR3 DNA reads TGTGCCAGCACCTGGCCGGGCAGCGAAAAACTGTTTTTT. Protein product: CASTWPGSEKLFF. This chain joins TRBV2 and TRBJ1-4; no clear D. Germline V CDR1 and CDR2: SNHLY, FYNNEI. V was clipped by 7 bases and J by 8 bases, with 14 bases between them. The CDR3 is 13 residues long.

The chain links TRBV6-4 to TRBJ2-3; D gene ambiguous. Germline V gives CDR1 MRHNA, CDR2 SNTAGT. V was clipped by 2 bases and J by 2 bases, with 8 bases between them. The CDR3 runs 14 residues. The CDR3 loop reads CASSDGLTTDTQYF. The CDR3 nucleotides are TGTGCCAGCAGTGACGGGCTGACCACAGATACGCAGTATTTT.

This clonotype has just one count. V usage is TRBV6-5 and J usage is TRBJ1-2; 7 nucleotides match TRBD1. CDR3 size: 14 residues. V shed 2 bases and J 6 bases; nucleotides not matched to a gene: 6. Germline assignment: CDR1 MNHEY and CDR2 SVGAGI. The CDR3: CASSYGTARHGYTF. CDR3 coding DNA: TGTGCCAGCAGTTACGGGACAGCGCGACATGGCTACACCTTC.

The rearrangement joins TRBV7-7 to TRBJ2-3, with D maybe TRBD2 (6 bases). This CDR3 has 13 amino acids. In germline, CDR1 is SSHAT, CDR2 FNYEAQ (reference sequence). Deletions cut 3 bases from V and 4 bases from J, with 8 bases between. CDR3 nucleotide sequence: TGTGCCAGCAGCTTGGAGGGCCCAGATACGCAGTATTTT. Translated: CASSLEGPDTQYF. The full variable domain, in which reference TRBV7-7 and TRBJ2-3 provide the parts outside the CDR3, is GAGVSQSPRYKVTKRGQDVTLRCDPISSHATLYWYQQALGQGPEFLTYFNYEAQPDKSGLPSDRFSAERPEGSISTLTIQRTEQRDSAMYRCASSLEGPDTQYFGPGTRLTVL.

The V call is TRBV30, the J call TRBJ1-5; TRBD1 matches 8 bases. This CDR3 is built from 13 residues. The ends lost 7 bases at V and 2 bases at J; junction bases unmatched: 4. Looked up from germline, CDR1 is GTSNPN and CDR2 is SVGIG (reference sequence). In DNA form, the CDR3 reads TGTGCCTTTACGGACAGGGGCAATCAGCCCCAGCATTTT. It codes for CAFTDRGNQPQHF.

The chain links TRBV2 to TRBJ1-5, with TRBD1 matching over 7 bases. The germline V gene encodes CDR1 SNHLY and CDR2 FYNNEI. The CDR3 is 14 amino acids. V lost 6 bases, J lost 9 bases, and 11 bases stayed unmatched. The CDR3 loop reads CASRDRWPFGPQHF. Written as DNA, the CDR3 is TGTGCCAGCAGGGACAGGTGGCCCTTCGGGCCCCAGCATTTT. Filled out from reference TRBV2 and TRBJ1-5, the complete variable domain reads EPEVTQTPSHQVTQMGQEVILRCVPISNHLYFYWYRQILGQKVEFLVSFYNNEISEKSEIFDDQFSVERPDGSNFTLKIRSTKLEDSAMYFCASRDRWPFGPQHFGDGTRLSIL.